Sequencing of this T cell receptor beta chain was carried out in a study of blood T cell repertoires in COVID-19. Original processing notes: Reference gene primers were amplified, and this amplification served to estimate nucleated cell counts. This table comes from immunoSEQ multiplex PCR, and its TCRdb copy is limited to in-frame clones, with some not included. For V, J and clone size, that table is used; D and trimming come from the DNA. Altogether about 140,000 clones are present, 60% to 80% being singletons, with the ten largest covering just under 3%. Participant ages covered about 18 to 89 years across about 25 US areas. Participant-given clinical history determined each cohort assignment. Donors in Cohort 3 counted as recovered after two negative PCRs, clearance, or symptom resolution. After removal of 6 bases from V and 9 bases from J, the junction contained 17 bases not matched to a gene. Germline V gene data show CDR1 as SGHNT and CDR2 as YENEEA. The CDR3 covers 16 residues.

Input material: PBMCs or T cells enriched from blood (not recorded which). V usage is TRBV11-3 and J usage is TRBJ2-1; 7 bases match TRBD1. This sequence originates from a woman aged 50 to 60 who had recovered from COVID-19. The CDR3 is CASRPTVDRVQVEQFF. CDR3 coding DNA: TGTGCCAGCAGGCCGACAGTCGACAGGGTCCAGGTTGAGCAGTTCTTC.